Listed here are 27 T cell receptor beta chains from one sample, sequenced in a study of cytomegalovirus exposure and HLA in healthy donors (dated by TCRdb to the late 2010s). Library generation was performed with the immunoSEQ multiplex PCR assay. This immuneACCESS table, as held by TCRdb, lists in-frame sequences with V and J called but not all clones. Of the missing ones, under half trace to an unresolved V gene in checked studies; the others have no known cause. This sample is represented by under 200,000 clones; about 88% of them were singletons. The ten largest clones represent around 2.3% of the sample. The specimen sequenced was PBMCs. The origin of the receptors is a young woman in good health and CMV-seronegative.

The chain recombines TRBV6-1 with TRBJ2-7, with 7 bases that match TRBD1. Germline V CDR1 and CDR2: MNHNS, SASEGT. The CDR3 spans 14 residues. V lost 2 bases and J lost 4; bases outside the gene matches: 5. The CDR3, as DNA: TGTGCCAGCAGTGAAAGGGGGCGGACTTACGAGCAGTACTTC. Residues: CASSERGRTYEQYF.

The chain recombines TRBV4-1 with TRBJ1-2; possibly TRBD1 for D (5 bases). The germline V gene encodes CDR1 MGHRA and CDR2 YSYEKL. V was clipped by 0 bases and J by 8 bases, with 19 bases between them. The length of the CDR3 is 16 residues. The CDR3 DNA follows: TGCGCCAGCAGCCAAGATCCAGGCAGGGCAGACGAGGGCTACACCTTC. Its protein product is CASSQDPGRADEGYTF.

The V gene is TRBV6-4, the J gene TRBJ2-3, with 8 bases lining up with TRBD2. Germline CDR1 and CDR2: MRHNA and SNTAGT. The CDR3 runs 16 residues. V lost 3 bases and J lost 0; bases outside the gene matches: 5. CDR3 residues: CASSDLAGTSTDTQYF. CDR3 in DNA: TGTGCCAGCAGTGATTTAGCGGGAACTAGCACAGATACGCAGTATTTT.

The chain combines TRBV14 with TRBJ2-7, with TRBD1 identical over 8 bases. This CDR3 is 16 amino acids long. The V segment lost 2 bases and the J segment 5 bases; nucleotides outside the gene matches: 11. CDR1 and CDR2 (germline): SGHDN, FVKESK. The CDR3 reads CASSQITRQGFDEQYF. In DNA, the CDR3 is TGTGCCAGCAGCCAAATTACGAGACAGGGGTTCGACGAGCAGTACTTC.

The chain recombines TRBV6-5 with TRBJ2-2; no definite D call. Deletions cut 5 bases from V and 5 bases from J, with 6 bases between. This CDR3 spans 12 amino acids. The V gene's germline CDR1 is MNHEY and CDR2 SVGAGI. This CDR3 reads CASSHKTGELFF. DNA for the CDR3: TGTGCCAGCAGTCACAAAACCGGGGAGCTGTTTTTT.

As DNA, the CDR3 is TGTGCCAGCCAGGTGCGGGGAGGGTCCTACGAGCAGTACTTC. It is translated as CASQVRGGSYEQYF. This sequence joins TRBV27 and TRBJ2-7; 7 bases match TRBD2. There are 14 residues in the CDR3. Trimming removed 8 bases from V and 1 base from J; junction bases left unmatched: 8. From germline, CDR1 is MNHEY and CDR2 SMNVEV (reference sequence).

This clone has a handful of counts. The chain recombines TRBV7-3 with TRBJ1-1, with 8 positions matching TRBD1. J lost 10 bases, V lost 5 bases, and 18 bases had no gene match. The CDR3 length is 16 residues. Germline CDR1 reads SGHTA; CDR2 reads FQGTGA. The chain's CDR3 is CASSASGGDRSSAAFF. The CDR3 coding sequence is TGTGCCAGCAGCGCCTCAGGGGGCGATCGGTCGTCTGCAGCTTTCTTT.

The chain has TRBV10-3 and TRBJ1-5; 7 bases match TRBD1. Trimming at V came to 2 bases and at J to 1 base, leaving 2 bases not matched to a gene. Germline CDR1 and CDR2: ENHRY and SYGVKD. CDR3 length: 15 amino acids. The CDR3, as DNA: TGTGCCATCAGTGAGCGACAGGGCAGCAATCAGCCCCAGCATTTT. Its translation: CAISERQGSNQPQHF.

The chain couples TRBV5-1 to TRBJ2-7, with 9 nucleotides matching TRBD1. Trimming removed 5 bases from V and 2 bases from J; junction bases left unmatched: 14. CDR1 SGHRS and CDR2 YFSETQ come from the germline V gene. CDR3 length: 17 residues. The CDR3 protein is CASRLTFPRDRAYEQYF. The CDR3, as DNA: TGCGCCAGCAGGTTAACCTTCCCCCGGGACAGGGCCTACGAGCAGTACTTC. Together with reference TRBV5-1 and TRBJ2-7, the CDR3 gives the full variable domain: KAGVTQTPRYLIKTRGQQVTLSCSPISGHRSVSWYQQTPGQGLQFLFEYFSETQRNKGNFPGRFSGRQFSNSRSEMNVSTLELGDSALYLCASRLTFPRDRAYEQYFGPGTRLTVT.

This chain links TRBV5-8 with TRBJ1-2, with 7 bases matching TRBD1. Germline trimming cut 4 bases from V and 3 bases from J; bases unmatched to any gene: 6. The CDR3 runs to 14 residues. Per the germline V gene, CDR1 is SGHTS and CDR2 is YDEGEE. The CDR3 nucleotides read TGTGCCAGCAGCCAGGGGGGCCACTACTATGGCTACACCTTC. Protein product: CASSQGGHYYGYTF.

V is TRBV5-4 and J is TRBJ2-1; D gene unclear. CDR3 size: 13 residues. CDR1 is SGHNT, CDR2 YYREEE, per germline (reference sequence). V was pared by 2 bases and J by 7 bases, with 10 bases between. This chain's CDR3 is CASSLEEINEQFF. CDR3 nucleotide sequence: TGTGCCAGCAGCTTAGAGGAGATTAATGAGCAGTTCTTC.

The DNA of the CDR3 is TGCGCCAGCAGCCAACCCGACAGGGACAGCTATGGCTACACCTTC. Its protein product is CASSQPDRDSYGYTF. V is TRBV4-1 and J is TRBJ1-2; 7 bases are shared with TRBD1. This CDR3 has 15 amino acids. Germline V gives CDR1 MGHRA, CDR2 YSYEKL. V lost 2 bases, J lost 4 bases, and 7 bases stayed unmatched.

This chain uses TRBV4-3 with TRBJ2-1; TRBD2 matches 10 bases. CDR3 length equals 16 residues. The germline V gene has CDR1 LGHNA and CDR2 YSLEER. V shed 0 bases and J 8 bases; nucleotides not matched to a gene: 7. The CDR3 region is CASSQDRSSGRDEQFF. Here the CDR3 DNA reads TGCGCCAGCAGCCAAGATCGGTCTAGCGGGAGAGATGAGCAGTTCTTC.

J is TRBJ2-2 and V is TRBV7-6; TRBD2 might be the D (6 bases). Trimming removed 0 bases at V and 11 bases at J, with 19 bases between. The CDR3 extends over 16 amino acids. Germline lookup yields CDR1 SGHVS and CDR2 FNYEAQ. The CDR3 loop reads CASSLAVGRYQGELFF. The CDR3 DNA sequence: TGTGCCAGCAGCTTAGCTGTGGGGAGGTATCAGGGTGAGCTGTTTTTT.

This chain joins TRBV4-3 and TRBJ1-5, with unresolved D. There are 13 residues in the CDR3. The ends were cut back, 0 bases at V and 6 bases at J, with 6 bases in the middle. CDR1 is LGHNA, CDR2 YSLEER, per germline. Written as DNA, the CDR3 is TGCGCCAGCAGCCAAGAGGTGCGTCAGCCCCAGCATTTT. This codes for CASSQEVRQPQHF.

This clone was counted a few times. The chain uses TRBV9 and TRBJ1-1, with 7 bases that match TRBD1. Germline-derived CDR1 and CDR2 are SGDLS and YYNGEE. With V trimmed by 3 bases and J by 5 bases, 13 bases remained unmatched. This CDR3 region has 16 residues. The DNA for the CDR3 is TGTGCCAGCAGCGCCTCGTTAATCCAGGGGGGAACTGAAGCTTTCTTT. Its protein is CASSASLIQGGTEAFF.

With respect to this clone: A much larger clone differs by one base, so this may be a read error. CDR3 region: CASGGGTGVNQPQHF. The CDR3 bases are TGTGCCAGCGGTGGGGGGACAGGGGTAAATCAGCCCCAGCATTTT. This chain joins TRBV6-1 and TRBJ1-5; 10 bases are shared with TRBD1. This CDR3 contains 15 residues. Germline trimming cut 8 bases from V and 4 bases from J; bases unmatched to any gene: 8. CDR1 and CDR2 from the germline V gene are MNHNS and SASEGT.

This chain connects TRBV29-1 to TRBJ2-3; D might be TRBD1 (6 bases). Germline V gene sequence: CDR1 SQVTM, CDR2 ANQGSEA. CDR3 length: 13 residues. The V gene lost 3 bases and the J gene lost 3 bases, with 10 bases spanning the gap. The CDR3 DNA reads TGCAGCGTTGAGACAGGCCGTACAGATACGCAGTATTTT. Amino acids: CSVETGRTDTQYF.

The rearrangement uses TRBV12-5 and TRBJ1-6, with TRBD1 matching 7 bases. J gave up 9 bases and V 0 bases, and 2 bases lay outside the gene matches. Germline V gene data show CDR1 as LGHNT and CDR2 as FRNRAP. CDR3 length equals 14 residues. In nucleotides, the CDR3 is TGTGCTAGTGGTTTGGTAACAGGGGTTTCACCCCTCCACTTT. Protein product: CASGLVTGVSPLHF.

In its sample, this clone is medium-sized. The chain couples TRBV6-5 to TRBJ2-7; 8 bases fit TRBD1. V lost 5 bases to trimming and J lost 6 bases; unmatched junction nucleotides: 6. CDR3 length: 13 residues. Germline CDR1 is MNHEY and CDR2 is SVGAGI. In DNA form, the CDR3 reads TGTGCCAGCAGTCCAACTACAGGGGGCGAGCAGTACTTC. This encodes CASSPTTGGEQYF.

The genes are TRBV27 and TRBJ2-7; weak D call: TRBD2 (7 bases). Germline V gene sequence: CDR1 MNHEY, CDR2 SMNVEV (reference sequence). The V and J ends lost 2 bases and 5 bases respectively, with 31 bases between them. This CDR3 is 20 amino acids long. CDR3 in amino acids: CASSLRYGRQGRNTQDEQYF. CDR3 in DNA: TGTGCCAGCAGTTTAAGATACGGGAGGCAGGGGCGAAACACACAAGACGAGCAGTACTTC.

The rearrangement joins TRBV19 to TRBJ1-1; D gene unclear. Germline V gene lookup returns CDR1 LNHDA and CDR2 SQIVND (reference sequence). The CDR3 runs 15 residues. V was clipped by 2 bases and J by 0 bases, with 10 bases between them. This CDR3 reads CASSITRDMNTEAFF. The CDR3 DNA sequence: TGTGCCAGTAGTATAACTAGAGACATGAACACTGAAGCTTTCTTT.

The rearrangement uses TRBV4-3 and TRBJ2-1, with TRBD2 identical over 7 bases. There are 16 residues in the CDR3. The germline gives CDR1 LGHNA, CDR2 YSLEER. V shed 1 base and J 2 bases; nucleotides not matched to a gene: 5. CDR3 loop: CASSQGVAGPYNEQFF. CDR3 nucleotides: TGCGCCAGCAGCCAAGGGGTAGCGGGCCCCTACAATGAGCAGTTCTTC.

The chain has TRBV29-1 and TRBJ1-2, with a tentative D call TRBD1 (6 bases). The V end lost 1 base, the J end lost 3 bases, and 15 bases lay between the germline ends. Germline CDR1 reads SQVTM; CDR2 reads ANQGSEA. This CDR3 contains 15 residues. CDR3 protein: CSVEGLGGGDYGYTF. CDR3 nucleotides: TGCAGCGTTGAAGGCTTAGGAGGGGGGGACTATGGCTACACCTTC.

The chain employs TRBV2 and TRBJ2-1, with 9 bases matching TRBD2. CDR1 is SNHLY and CDR2 is FYNNEI in the germline V gene. The J segment lost 7 bases and the V segment lost 7 bases, leaving 5 bases of the junction unmatched. The CDR3 loop spans 13 amino acids. The CDR3 DNA reads TGTGCCAGCATTCGGACTAGCGAAAATGAGCAGTTCTTC. Amino acid sequence: CASIRTSENEQFF.

The V call is TRBV9, the J call TRBJ1-2; D might be TRBD1 (6 bases). This CDR3 comprises 18 residues. Per the germline V gene, CDR1 is SGDLS and CDR2 is YYNGEE. Trimming took 0 bases from V and 0 from J, leaving 18 bases between them. The CDR3, as DNA: TGTGCCAGCAGCGTAGAGTCTTTCAGGGGTCTAGCTAACTATGGCTACACCTTC. This translates into CASSVESFRGLANYGYTF.

This sequence joins TRBV15 and TRBJ1-4; TRBD1 might be the D (5 bases). CDR3 size: 16 residues. Trimming left V 1 base short and J 1 base short, with 10 bases between. Germline V gene sequence: CDR1 LNHNV, CDR2 YYDKDF (reference sequence). The chain's CDR3 is CATSRVSGGTNEKLFF. The CDR3 DNA reads as TGTGCCACCAGCAGAGTAAGCGGGGGAACTAATGAAAAACTGTTTTTT. Full variable domain (outside the CDR3, taken from reference TRBV15 and TRBJ1-4): DAMVIQNPRYQVTQFGKPVTLSCSQTLNHNVMYWYQQKSSQAPKLLFHYYDKDFNNEADTPDNFQSRRPNTSFCFLDIRSPGLGDTAMYLCATSRVSGGTNEKLFFGSGTQLSVL.